This T cell receptor (beta chain) was obtained from a study of PD-1 blockade in classical Hodgkin lymphoma. Study details: Patients were given intravenous nivolumab, 3 mg/kg, every 2 weeks. Findings of the study overall: Complete responders' baseline diversity resembled that of newly diagnosed patients. Underlying causes for the observed repertoire differences were not defined, possibly disease activity or prior therapy. Reports described newly diagnosed patients as having lower baseline TCR diversity than healthy donors.

Time point given: cycle 4 day 1 (C4D1), after more than 5 weeks of nivolumab. The patients all showed relapse after autologous stem cell transplantation, while their brentuximab vedotin exposure varied. Here immunoSEQ multiplex PCR was the method, and the copy in TCRdb shows in-frame clones only, minus some. The table includes roughly 64,000 clones, 85% to 95% detected once. On this clone: The antigen is unknown.

Deletions cut 4 bases from V and 6 bases from J, with 10 bases between. Germline values: CDR1 SGDLS, CDR2 YYNGEE. The CDR3 has 13 residues. This receptor was obtained from a human donor with classical Hodgkin lymphoma. The sample here was peripheral blood mononuclear cells (PBMCs), taken before the fourth cycle of nivolumab. This chain joins TRBV9 and TRBJ2-2, with no clear D. Here the CDR3 reads CASSSLSAGELFF. CDR3 sequence (DNA): TGTGCCAGCAGCTCTCTAAGTGCCGGGGAGCTGTTTTTT.